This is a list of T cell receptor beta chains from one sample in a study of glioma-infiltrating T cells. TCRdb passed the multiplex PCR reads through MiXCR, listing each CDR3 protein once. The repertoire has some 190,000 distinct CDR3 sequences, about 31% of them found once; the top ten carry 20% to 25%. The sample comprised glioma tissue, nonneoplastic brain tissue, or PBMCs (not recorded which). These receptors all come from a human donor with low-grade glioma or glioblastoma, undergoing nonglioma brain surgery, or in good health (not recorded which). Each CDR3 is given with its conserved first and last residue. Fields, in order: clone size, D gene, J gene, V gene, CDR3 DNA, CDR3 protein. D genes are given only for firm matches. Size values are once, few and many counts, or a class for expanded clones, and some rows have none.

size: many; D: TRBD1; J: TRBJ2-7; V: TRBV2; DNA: TGTGCCAGCAGTGCTACGGGACAGAGATACGAGCAGTACTTC; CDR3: CASSATGQRYEQYF
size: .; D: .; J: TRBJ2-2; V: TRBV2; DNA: TGTGCCAGCACTGTACTCTTGAACACCGGGGAGCTGTTTTTT; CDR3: CASTVLLNTGELFF
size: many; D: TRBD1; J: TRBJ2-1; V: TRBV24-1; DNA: TGTGCCACCAGTGTCGGGGACAGGGCAAACAATGAGCAGTTCTTC; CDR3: CATSVGDRANNEQFF
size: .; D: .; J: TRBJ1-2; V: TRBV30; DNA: TGTGCCTGGAGTCTGGGGAACTATGGCTACACCTTC; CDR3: CAWSLGNYGYTF
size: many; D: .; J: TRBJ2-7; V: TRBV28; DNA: TGTGCCAGCAGTCCTAGGGTTCCCGAGCAGTACTTC; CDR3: CASSPRVPEQYF
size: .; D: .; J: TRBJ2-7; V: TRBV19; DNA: TGTGCCAGTAGTGTGGACAACCTCCCCAGGGAGCAGTACTTC; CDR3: CASSVDNLPREQYF
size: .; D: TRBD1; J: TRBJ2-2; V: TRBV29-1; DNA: TGCAGCGTCGATCCGGGACAGGGAACCGGGGAGCTGTTTTTT; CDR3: CSVDPGQGTGELFF
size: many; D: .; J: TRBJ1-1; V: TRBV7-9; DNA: TGTGCCAGCAGCTTAGGGACAGCTACGAACACTGAAGCTTTCTTT; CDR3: CASSLGTATNTEAFF
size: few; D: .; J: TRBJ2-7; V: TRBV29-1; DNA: TGCAGCGCCGAAAGTACCTACGAGCAGTACTTC; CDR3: CSAESTYEQYF
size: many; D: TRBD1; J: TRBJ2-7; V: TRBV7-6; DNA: TGTGCCAGCAGCCCGTCGGGACAGTCCTACGAGCAGTACTTC; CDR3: CASSPSGQSYEQYF
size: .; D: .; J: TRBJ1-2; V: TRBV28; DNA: TGTGCCAGCACTTTCCTGGACATGGGCTACACCTTC; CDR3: CASTFLDMGYTF
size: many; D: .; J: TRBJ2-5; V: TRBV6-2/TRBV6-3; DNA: TGTGCCAGCAGTTGGACACCCCAAGAGACCCAGTACTTC; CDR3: CASSWTPQETQYF
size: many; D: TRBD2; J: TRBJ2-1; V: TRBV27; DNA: TGTGCCAGCAGCTCGCTAGCGGGAGGTCTTAATGAGCAGTTCTTC; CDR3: CASSSLAGGLNEQFF
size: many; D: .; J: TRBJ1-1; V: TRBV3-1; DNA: TGTGCCAGCAGCCAAGAACGGGGGGCCACTGAAGCTTTCTTT; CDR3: CASSQERGATEAFF
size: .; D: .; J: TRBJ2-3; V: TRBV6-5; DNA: TGTGTCGGCAGTTACACTACGGGAGCAACGGCAGATACGCAGTATTTT; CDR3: CVGSYTTGATADTQYF
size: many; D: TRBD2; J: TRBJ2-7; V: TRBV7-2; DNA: TGTGCCAGCAGTTTGGCGGGGGGTCCCTACGAGCAGTACTTC; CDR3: CASSLAGGPYEQYF
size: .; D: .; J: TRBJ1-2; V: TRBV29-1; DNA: TGCAGAGTTGAAGAGGAGGGTTTAGGCTACACCTTC; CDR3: CRVEEEGLGYTF
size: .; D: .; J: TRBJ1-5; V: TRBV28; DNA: TGTGCCAGCAGTCTTTTAGGGGGGGTAGGTCAGCCCCAGCATTTT; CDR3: CASSLLGGVGQPQHF
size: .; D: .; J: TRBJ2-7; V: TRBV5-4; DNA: TGTGCCAGCAGGACGGACTCCTACAACGAGCAGTACTTC; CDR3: CASRTDSYNEQYF
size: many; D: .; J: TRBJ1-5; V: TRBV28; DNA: TGTGCCAGCATCCAGGATAGCAATCAGCCCCAGCATTTT; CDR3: CASIQDSNQPQHF
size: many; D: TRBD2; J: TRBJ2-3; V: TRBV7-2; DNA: TGTGCCAGCAGCTTTGGTGCAGCGGGGACAGATACGCAGTATTTT; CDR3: CASSFGAAGTDTQYF
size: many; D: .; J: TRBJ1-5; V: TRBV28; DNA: TGTGCCAGCAGTTTGTATAGCAATCAGCCCCAGCATTTT; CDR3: CASSLYSNQPQHF
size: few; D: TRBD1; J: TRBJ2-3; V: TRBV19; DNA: TGTGCCAGTAGTGCCGACAGGGGATCAAGCACAGATACGCAGTATTTT; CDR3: CASSADRGSSTDTQYF
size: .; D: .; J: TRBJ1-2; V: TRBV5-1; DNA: TGCGCCAGCAGGGCAGCACAGGGAGCCTATGGCTACACCTTC; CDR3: CASRAAQGAYGYTF
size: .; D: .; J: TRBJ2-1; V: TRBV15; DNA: TGTGCCACCAGCAGAGAGGCAGCGAGAGGTGAGCAGTTCTTC; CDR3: CATSREAARGEQFF
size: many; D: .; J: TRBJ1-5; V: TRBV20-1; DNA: TGCAGTGCGGGACACGGCAATCAGCCCCAGCATTTT; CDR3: CSAGHGNQPQHF
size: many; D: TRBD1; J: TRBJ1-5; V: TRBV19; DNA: TGTGCCAGTAGTATAACAGGGGATCAGCCCCAGCATTTT; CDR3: CASSITGDQPQHF
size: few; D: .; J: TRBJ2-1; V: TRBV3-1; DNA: TGTGCCAGCAGCCAAGATACCCGCGGAGCTATTTACAATGAGCAGTTCTTC; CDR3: CASSQDTRGAIYNEQFF
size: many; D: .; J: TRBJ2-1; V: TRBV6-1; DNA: TGTGCCAGCATACGCGGGGCTGTGGGGTACAATGAGCAGTTCTTC; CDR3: CASIRGAVGYNEQFF
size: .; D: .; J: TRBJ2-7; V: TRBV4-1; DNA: TGCGCCAGCAGCCAAGGACTCCCGAGAGGGGGCTACGAGCAGTACTTC; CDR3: CASSQGLPRGGYEQYF
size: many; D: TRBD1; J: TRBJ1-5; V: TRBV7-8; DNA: TGTGCCAGCAGCTTAGAGGGGGCGGGAATCAATCAGCCCCAGCATTTT; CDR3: CASSLEGAGINQPQHF
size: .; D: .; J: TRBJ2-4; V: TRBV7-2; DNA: TGTGTCAGCAGCTTAGTCCCAGCCAAAAACATTCAGTACTTC; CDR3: CVSSLVPAKNIQYF
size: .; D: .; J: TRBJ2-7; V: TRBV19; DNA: TGTGCCAGTAGTATAGCGACAGGCCTAAATTCCTACGAGCAGTACTTC; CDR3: CASSIATGLNSYEQYF
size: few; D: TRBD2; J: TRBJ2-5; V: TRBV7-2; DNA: TGTGCCAGCAGCTTAGGGGTAGCGGGAGTTAAAGAGACCCAGTACTTC; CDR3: CASSLGVAGVKETQYF
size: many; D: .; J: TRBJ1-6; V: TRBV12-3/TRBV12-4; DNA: TGTGCCAGCAGTTTAGGCCGAAGCTCACCCCTCCACTTT; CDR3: CASSLGRSSPLHF
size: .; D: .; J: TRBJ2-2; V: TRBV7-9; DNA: TGTGCCAGCAGCTTATATCTGTACACCGGGGAGCTGTTTTTT; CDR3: CASSLYLYTGELFF
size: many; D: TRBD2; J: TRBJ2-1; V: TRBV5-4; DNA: TGTGCCAGCAGCCTACCGGGACTAGCGGGCAATGAGCAGTTCTTC; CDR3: CASSLPGLAGNEQFF
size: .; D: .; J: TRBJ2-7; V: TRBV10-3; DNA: TGTGCCATCAGTGATCGGGGAAGCTCCTACGAGCAGTACTTC; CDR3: CAISDRGSSYEQYF
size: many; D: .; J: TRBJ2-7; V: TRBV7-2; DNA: TGTGCCAGCCGTTCCGGGACATCTTCCTACGAGCAGTACTTC; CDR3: CASRSGTSSYEQYF
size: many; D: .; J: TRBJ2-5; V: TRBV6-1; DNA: TGTGCCAGCAGGGGGGCCCCCACGGGATGGCACGAGACCCAGTACTTC; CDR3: CASRGAPTGWHETQYF
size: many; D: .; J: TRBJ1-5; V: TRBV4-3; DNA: TGCGCCAGCAGCCAAGGGACCCTTCAGCCCCAGCATTTT; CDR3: CASSQGTLQPQHF
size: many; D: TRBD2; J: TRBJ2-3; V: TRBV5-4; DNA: TGTGCCAGCAGCCGTACTAGCGGGAGATGGGGCGGCACAGATACGCAGTATTTT; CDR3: CASSRTSGRWGGTDTQYF
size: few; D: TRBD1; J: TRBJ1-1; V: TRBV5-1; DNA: TGCGCCAGCAGCTTTCAGGGGGCGCGAGGAGGCACTGAAGCTTTCTTT; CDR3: CASSFQGARGGTEAFF
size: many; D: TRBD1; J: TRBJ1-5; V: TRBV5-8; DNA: TGTGCCAGCATCGCTCCGACAGGGGGCAGTCAGCCCCAGCATTTT; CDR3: CASIAPTGGSQPQHF
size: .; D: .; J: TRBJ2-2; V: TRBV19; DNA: TGTGCCAGTAGTTGGACTGAAAACACCGGGGAGCTGTTTTTT; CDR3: CASSWTENTGELFF
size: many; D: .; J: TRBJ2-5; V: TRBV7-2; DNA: TGTGCCAGCAGCTTAAAAGGGGGAGAGACCCAGTACTTC; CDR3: CASSLKGGETQYF
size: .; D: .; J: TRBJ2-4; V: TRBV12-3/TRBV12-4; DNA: TGTGCCAGCAGTCAGGTTACCGGGACGGTTCTAGCCAAAAACATTCAGTACTTC; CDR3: CASSQVTGTVLAKNIQYF
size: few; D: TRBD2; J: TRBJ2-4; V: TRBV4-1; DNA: TGCGCCAGCAGCCAACGACTAGCGGAAAAAAACATTCAGTACTTC; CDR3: CASSQRLAEKNIQYF